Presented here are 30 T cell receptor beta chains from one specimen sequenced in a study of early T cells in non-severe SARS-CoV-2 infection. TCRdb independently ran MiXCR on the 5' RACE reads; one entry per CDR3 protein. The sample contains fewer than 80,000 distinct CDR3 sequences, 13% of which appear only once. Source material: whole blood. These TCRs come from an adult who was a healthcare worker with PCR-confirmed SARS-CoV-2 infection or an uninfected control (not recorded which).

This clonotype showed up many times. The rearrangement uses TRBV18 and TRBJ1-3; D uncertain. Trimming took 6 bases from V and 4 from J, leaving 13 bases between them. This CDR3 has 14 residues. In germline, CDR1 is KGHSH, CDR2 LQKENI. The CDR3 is CASSQVPRGNTIYF. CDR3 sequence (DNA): TGTGCCAGCTCGCAAGTTCCGCGGGGAAACACCATATATTTT. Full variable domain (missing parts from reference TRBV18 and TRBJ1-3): NAGVMQNPRHLVRRRGQEARLRCSPMKGHSHVYWYRQLPEEGLKFMVYLQKENIIDESGMPKERFSAEFPKEGPSILRIQQVVRGDSAAYFCASSQVPRGNTIYFGEGSWLTVV.

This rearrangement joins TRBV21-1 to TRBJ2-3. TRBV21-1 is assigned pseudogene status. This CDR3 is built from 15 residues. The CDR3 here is CASSKCGGDTDTQYF. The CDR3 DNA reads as TGTGCCAGCAGCAAATGTGGCGGAGACACAGATACGCAGTATTTT.

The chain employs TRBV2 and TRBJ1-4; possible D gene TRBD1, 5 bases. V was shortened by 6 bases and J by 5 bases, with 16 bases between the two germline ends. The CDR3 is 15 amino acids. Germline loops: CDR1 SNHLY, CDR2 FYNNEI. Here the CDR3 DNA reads TGTGCCAGCAGCGGGGGATGGGGGAGCAATGAAAAACTGTTTTTT. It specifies CASSGGWGSNEKLFF.

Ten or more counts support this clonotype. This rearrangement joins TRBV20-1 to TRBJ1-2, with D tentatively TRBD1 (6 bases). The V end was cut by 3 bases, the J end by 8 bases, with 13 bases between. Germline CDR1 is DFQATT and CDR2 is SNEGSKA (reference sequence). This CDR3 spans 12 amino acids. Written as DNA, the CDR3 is TGCAGTGCTAGGAACAGGGAGTACGGCTACACCTTC. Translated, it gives CSARNREYGYTF.

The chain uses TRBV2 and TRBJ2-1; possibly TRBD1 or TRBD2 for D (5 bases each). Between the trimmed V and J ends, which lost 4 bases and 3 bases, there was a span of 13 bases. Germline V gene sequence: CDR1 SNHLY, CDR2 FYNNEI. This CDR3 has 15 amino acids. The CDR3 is CASSVGAPSYNEQFF. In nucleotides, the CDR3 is TGTGCCAGCAGTGTCGGGGCCCCCAGCTACAATGAGCAGTTCTTC.

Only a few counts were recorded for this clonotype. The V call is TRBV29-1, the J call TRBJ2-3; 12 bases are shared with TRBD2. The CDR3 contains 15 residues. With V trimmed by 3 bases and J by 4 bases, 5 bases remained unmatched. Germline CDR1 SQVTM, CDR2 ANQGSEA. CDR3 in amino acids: CSVDSSGGGSDTQYF. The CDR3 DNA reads TGCAGCGTTGATTCTAGCGGGGGGGGCTCAGATACGCAGTATTTT.

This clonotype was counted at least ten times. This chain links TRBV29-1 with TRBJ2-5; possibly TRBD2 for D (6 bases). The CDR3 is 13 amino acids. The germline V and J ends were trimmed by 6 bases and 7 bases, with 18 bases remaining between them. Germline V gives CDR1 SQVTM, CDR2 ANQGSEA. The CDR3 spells CSVVEEGGATQYF. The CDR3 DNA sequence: TGCAGCGTCGTTGAAGAGGGAGGTGCGACCCAGTACTTC.

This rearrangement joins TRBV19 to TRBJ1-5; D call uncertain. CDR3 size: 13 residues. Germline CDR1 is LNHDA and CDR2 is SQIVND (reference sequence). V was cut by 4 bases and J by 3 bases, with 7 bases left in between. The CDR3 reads CASSRSTNQPQHF. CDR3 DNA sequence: TGTGCCAGTAGTAGGTCCACCAATCAGCCCCAGCATTTT. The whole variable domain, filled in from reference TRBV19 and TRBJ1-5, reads DGGITQSPKYLFRKEGQNVTLSCEQNLNHDAMYWYRQDPGQGLRLIYYSQIVNDFQKGDIAEGYSVSREKKESFPLTVTSAQKNPTAFYLCASSRSTNQPQHFGDGTRLSIL.

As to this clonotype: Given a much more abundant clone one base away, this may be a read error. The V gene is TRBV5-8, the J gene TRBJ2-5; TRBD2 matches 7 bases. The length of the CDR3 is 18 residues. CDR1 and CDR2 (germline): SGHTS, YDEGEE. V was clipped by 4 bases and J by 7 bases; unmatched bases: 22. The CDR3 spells CASSPDGAWSYGRRTQYF. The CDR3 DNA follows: TGTGCCAGCAGCCCCGATGGGGCTTGGTCGTACGGGAGGCGGACCCAGTACTTC.

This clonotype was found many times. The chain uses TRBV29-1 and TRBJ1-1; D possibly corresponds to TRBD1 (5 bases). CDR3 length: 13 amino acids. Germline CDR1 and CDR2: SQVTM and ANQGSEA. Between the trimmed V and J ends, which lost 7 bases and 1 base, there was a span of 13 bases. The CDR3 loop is CSGFGGRNTEAFF. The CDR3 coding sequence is TGCAGCGGATTTGGGGGAAGGAACACTGAAGCTTTCTTT.

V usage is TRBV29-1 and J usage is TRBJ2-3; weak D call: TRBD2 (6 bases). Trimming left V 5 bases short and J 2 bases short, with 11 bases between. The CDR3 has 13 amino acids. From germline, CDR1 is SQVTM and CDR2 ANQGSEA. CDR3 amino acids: CSVYGTYTDTQYF. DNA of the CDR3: TGCAGCGTTTACGGGACTTACACAGATACGCAGTATTTT.

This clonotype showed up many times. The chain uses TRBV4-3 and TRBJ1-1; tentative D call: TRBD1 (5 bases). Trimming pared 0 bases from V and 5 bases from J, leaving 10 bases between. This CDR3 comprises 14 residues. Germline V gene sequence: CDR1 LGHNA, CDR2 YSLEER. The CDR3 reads CASSQDLRGTEAFF. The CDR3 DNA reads TGCGCCAGCAGCCAAGATTTAAGGGGAACTGAAGCTTTCTTT.

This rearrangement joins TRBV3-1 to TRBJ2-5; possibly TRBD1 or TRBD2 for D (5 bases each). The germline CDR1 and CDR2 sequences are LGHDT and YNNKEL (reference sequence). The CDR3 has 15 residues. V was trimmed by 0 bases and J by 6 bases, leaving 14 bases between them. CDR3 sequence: CASSQEAGRAKTQYF. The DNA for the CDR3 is TGTGCCAGCAGCCAAGAGGCGGGCAGGGCGAAGACCCAGTACTTC.

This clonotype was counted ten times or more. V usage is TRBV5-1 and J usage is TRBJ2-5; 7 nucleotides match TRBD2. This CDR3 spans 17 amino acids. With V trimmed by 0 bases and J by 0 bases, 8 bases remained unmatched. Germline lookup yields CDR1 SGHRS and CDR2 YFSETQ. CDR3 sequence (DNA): TGCGCCAGCAGCTTGGCCGGGGCTAGCGGAAACCAAGAGACCCAGTACTTC. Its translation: CASSLAGASGNQETQYF.

CDR3: CSAHRSDRGLAEAFF. In DNA form, the CDR3 reads TGCAGTGCTCACCGATCCGACAGGGGCCTGGCTGAAGCTTTCTTT. V is TRBV20-1 and J is TRBJ1-1; 8 bases align to TRBD1. Germline V gene data show CDR1 as DFQATT and CDR2 as SNEGSKA (reference sequence). The CDR3 totals 15 residues. With 5 bases clipped from V and 6 bases from J, the junction kept 14 bases outside the gene matches.

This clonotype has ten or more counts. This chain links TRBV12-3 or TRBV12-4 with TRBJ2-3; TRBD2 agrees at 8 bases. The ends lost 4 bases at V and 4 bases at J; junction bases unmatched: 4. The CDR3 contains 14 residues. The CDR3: CASSSSGGADTQYF. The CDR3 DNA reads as TGTGCCAGCAGTTCCAGCGGGGGCGCAGATACGCAGTATTTT.

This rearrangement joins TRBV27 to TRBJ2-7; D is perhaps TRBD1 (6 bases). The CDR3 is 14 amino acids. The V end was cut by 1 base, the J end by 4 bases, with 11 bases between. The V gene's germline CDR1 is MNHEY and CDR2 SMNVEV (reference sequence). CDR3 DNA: TGTGCCAGCAGTTTATTTGGACAGAATTACGAGCAGTACTTC. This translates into CASSLFGQNYEQYF.

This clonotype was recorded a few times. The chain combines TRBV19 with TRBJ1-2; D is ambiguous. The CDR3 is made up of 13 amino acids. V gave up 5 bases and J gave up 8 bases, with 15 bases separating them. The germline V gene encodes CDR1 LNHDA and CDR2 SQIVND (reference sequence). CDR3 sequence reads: CASSADRQRGYTF. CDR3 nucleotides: TGTGCCAGTAGTGCGGACCGCCAAAGGGGCTACACCTTC.

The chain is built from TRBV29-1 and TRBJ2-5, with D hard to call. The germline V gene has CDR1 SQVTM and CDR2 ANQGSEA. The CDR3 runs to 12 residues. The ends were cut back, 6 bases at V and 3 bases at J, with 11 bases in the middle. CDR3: CSVGGRKETQYF. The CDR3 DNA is TGCAGCGTGGGCGGCAGAAAAGAGACCCAGTACTTC. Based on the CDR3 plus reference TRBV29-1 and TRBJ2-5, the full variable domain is SAVISQKPSRDICQRGTSLTIQCQVDSQVTMMFWYRQQPGQSLTLIATANQGSEATYESGFVIDKFPISRPNLTFSTLTVSNMSPEDSSIYLCSVGGRKETQYFGPGTRLLVL.

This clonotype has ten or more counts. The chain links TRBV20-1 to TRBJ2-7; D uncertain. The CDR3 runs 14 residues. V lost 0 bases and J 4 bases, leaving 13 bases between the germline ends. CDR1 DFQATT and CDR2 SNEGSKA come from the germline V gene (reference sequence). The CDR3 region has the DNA TGCAGTGCTAGAGATGGTGGGATTTCGTACGAGCAGTACTTC. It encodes CSARDGGISYEQYF.

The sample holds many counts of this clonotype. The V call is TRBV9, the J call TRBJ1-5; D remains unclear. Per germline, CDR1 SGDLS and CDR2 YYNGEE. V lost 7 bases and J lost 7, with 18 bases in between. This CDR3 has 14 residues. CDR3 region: CASLEGGEGQPQHF. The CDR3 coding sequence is TGTGCCAGCCTGGAGGGCGGAGAAGGGCAGCCCCAGCATTTT.

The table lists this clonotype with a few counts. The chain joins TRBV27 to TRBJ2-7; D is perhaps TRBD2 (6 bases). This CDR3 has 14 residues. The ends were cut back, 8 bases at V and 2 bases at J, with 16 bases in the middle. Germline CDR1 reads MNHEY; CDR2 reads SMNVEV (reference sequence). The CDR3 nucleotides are TGTGCCAGCGCCCCCCGGACTATCGCCTACGAGCAGTACTTC. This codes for CASAPRTIAYEQYF.

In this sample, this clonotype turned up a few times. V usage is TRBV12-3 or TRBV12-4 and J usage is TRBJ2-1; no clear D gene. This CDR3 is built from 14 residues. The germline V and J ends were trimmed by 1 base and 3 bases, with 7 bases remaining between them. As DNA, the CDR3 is TGTGCCAGCAGTTTAGAGCACAACTACAATGAGCAGTTCTTC. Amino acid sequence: CASSLEHNYNEQFF.

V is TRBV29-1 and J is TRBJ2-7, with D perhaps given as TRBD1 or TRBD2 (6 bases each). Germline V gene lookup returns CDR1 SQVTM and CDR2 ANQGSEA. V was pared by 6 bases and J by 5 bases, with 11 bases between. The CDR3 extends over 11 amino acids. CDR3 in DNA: TGCAGCGTCAGGGGAGGCAACGAGCAGTACTTC. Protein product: CSVRGGNEQYF.

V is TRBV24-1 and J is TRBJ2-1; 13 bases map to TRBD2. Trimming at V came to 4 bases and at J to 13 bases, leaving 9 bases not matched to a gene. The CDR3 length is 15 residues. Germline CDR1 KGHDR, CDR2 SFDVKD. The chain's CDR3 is CATSEVTSGRFPQFF. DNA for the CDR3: TGTGCCACCAGTGAGGTGACTAGCGGGAGGTTTCCCCAGTTCTTC.

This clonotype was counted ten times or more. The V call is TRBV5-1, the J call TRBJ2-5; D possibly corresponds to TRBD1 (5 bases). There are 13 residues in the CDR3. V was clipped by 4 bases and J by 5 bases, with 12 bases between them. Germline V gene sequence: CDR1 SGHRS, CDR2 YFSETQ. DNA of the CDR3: TGCGCCAGCAGCATGACAGCGCCGGAGACCCAGTACTTC. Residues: CASSMTAPETQYF.

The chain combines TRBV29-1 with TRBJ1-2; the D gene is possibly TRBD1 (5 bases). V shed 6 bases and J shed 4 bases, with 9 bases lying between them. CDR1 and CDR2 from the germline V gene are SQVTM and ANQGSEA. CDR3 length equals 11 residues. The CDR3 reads CSVGDGYGYTF. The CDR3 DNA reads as TGCAGCGTCGGGGACGGCTATGGCTACACCTTC.

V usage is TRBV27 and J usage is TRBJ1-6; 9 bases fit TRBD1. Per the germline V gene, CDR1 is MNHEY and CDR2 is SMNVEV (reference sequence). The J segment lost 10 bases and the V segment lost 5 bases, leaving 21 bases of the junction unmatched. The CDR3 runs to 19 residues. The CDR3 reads CASSRNQRGGTGRGSPLHF. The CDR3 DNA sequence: TGTGCCAGCAGTCGCAACCAAAGGGGGGGGACAGGGAGAGGGTCACCCCTCCACTTT.

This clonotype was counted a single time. The CDR3 spells CSVTNSVTTEKLFF. The CDR3 DNA reads TGCAGCGTCACAAATTCGGTTACGACTGAAAAACTGTTTTTT. The rearrangement uses TRBV29-1 and TRBJ1-4, with D uncertain. The CDR3 loop spans 14 amino acids. Trimming removed 6 bases from V and 7 bases from J, with 18 bases in between. Germline V lookup: CDR1 SQVTM, CDR2 ANQGSEA.

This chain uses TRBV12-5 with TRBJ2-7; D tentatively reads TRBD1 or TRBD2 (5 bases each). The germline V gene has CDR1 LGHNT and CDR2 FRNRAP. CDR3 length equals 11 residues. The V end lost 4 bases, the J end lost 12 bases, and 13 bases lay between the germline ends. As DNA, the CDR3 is TGTGCTAGTGGTTCGGGACGACCGCCGTACTTC. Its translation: CASGSGRPPYF. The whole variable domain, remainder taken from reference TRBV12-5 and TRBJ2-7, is DARVTQTPRHKVTEMGQEVTMRCQPILGHNTVFWYRQTMMQGLELLAYFRNRAPLDDSGMPKDRFSAEMPDATLATLKIQPSEPRDSAVYFCASGSGRPPYFGPGTRLTVT.